These T cell receptor beta chains were read from a single sample in a study of blood T cell repertoires in COVID-19. Using immunoSEQ multiplex PCR, the repertoire was profiled, and TCRdb retains in-frame clones only, with some absent. The table shows 400,000 to 550,000 clones, with about 89% occurring only once. The specimen sequenced was peripheral blood. These receptors originate from a woman under 40 with acute or convalescent COVID-19. CDR3s include the opening cysteine and the closing phenylalanine or tryptophan. D genes are given only for firm matches. Not all rows give a size; the values are once, few, many and, for expanded clones, a class.

V	J	D	size	DNA	CDR3
TRBV30	TRBJ2-7	TRBD2	NA	TGTGCCTGGAGTGTACTGGGGGGGGAGCAGTACTTC	CAWSVLGGEQYF
TRBV7-9	TRBJ1-2	NA	many	TGTGCCAGCAGCTCGGGAAACTATGGCTACACCTTC	CASSSGNYGYTF
TRBV6-5	TRBJ1-1	NA	NA	TGTGCCAGCAGTCCTCGACGTTACGGGGGCACTGAAGCTTTCTTT	CASSPRRYGGTEAFF
TRBV6-5	TRBJ2-2	TRBD2	NA	TGTGCCAGCAGTACTAGCGGGGGGAACACCGGGGAGCTGTTTTTT	CASSTSGGNTGELFF
TRBV7-9	TRBJ2-2	TRBD1	NA	TGTGCCAGCAGCAAAGGACAGGGGGGCGACGGGGAGCTGTTTTTT	CASSKGQGGDGELFF
TRBV24-1	TRBJ2-2	TRBD1	once	TGTGCCACCAGTGACATCACAGGGGACACCGGGGAGCTGTTTTTT	CATSDITGDTGELFF
TRBV28	TRBJ2-5	NA	NA	TGTGCCAGCAGTTTCTTCCTAGCTCATGGGGAGACCCAGTACTTC	CASSFFLAHGETQYF
TRBV5-5	TRBJ1-1	NA	NA	TGTGCCAGCAGCTTGGGGAACACAGGGTTGGACACTGAAGCTTTCTTT	CASSLGNTGLDTEAFF
TRBV7-9	TRBJ2-7	TRBD1	once	TGTGCCAGCAGATCCACGCAACAGGGGGCTGAGTACGAGCAGTACTTC	CASRSTQQGAEYEQYF
TRBV24-1	TRBJ2-2	NA	NA	TGTGCCACCAGTGATTTGCTAGCGACCGGGGAGCTGTTTTTT	CATSDLLATGELFF
TRBV5-1	TRBJ2-1	TRBD1	NA	TGCGCCAGTACCGAACCGGGACAGGGGGTTGTTGAGCAGTTCTTC	CASTEPGQGVVEQFF
TRBV14	TRBJ1-6	NA	once	TGTGCCAGCAGCCAAGATCGGTGGAATTCACCCCTCCACTTT	CASSQDRWNSPLHF
TRBV10-1	TRBJ2-7	NA	NA	TGCGCCAGCAGTGAGTCTCGGGGAGACCGCTACGAGCAGTACTTC	CASSESRGDRYEQYF
TRBV10-3	TRBJ1-1	NA	many	TGTGCCATCAGGCAGGGGCTTAACACTGAAGCTTTCTTT	CAIRQGLNTEAFF
TRBV5-5	TRBJ1-1	NA	NA	TGTGCCAGCGAGGGGGAAGACCCTGAAGCTTTCTTT	CASEGEDPEAFF
TRBV9	TRBJ2-2	NA	NA	TGTGCCAGCAGCCCCAGGACAGTAAACACCGGGGAGCTGTTTTTT	CASSPRTVNTGELFF